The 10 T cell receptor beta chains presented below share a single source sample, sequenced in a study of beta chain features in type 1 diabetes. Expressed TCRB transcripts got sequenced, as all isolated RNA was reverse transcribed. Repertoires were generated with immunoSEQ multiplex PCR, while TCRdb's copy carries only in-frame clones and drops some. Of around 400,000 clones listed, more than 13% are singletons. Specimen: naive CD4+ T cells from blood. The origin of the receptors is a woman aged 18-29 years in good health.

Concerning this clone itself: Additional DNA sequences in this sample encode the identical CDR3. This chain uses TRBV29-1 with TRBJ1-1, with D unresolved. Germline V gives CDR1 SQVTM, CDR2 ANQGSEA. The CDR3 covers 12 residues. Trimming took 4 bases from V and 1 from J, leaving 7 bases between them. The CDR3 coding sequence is TGCAGCGTTGGTGGCAGGAACACTGAAGCTTTCTTT. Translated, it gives CSVGGRNTEAFF.

The CDR3 DNA reads as TGTGCCAGCAGTGTCAGGGCCGCGTCCTACGAGCAGTACTTC. Its protein product is CASSVRAASYEQYF. The chain joins TRBV2 to TRBJ2-7; possible D gene TRBD1, 5 bases. Trimming stripped 4 bases from V and 1 base from J, with 11 bases between. Germline V gene sequence: CDR1 SNHLY, CDR2 FYNNEI. CDR3 length equals 14 residues. Supplemented by reference TRBV2 and TRBJ2-7, the full variable domain reads EPEVTQTPSHQVTQMGQEVILRCVPISNHLYFYWYRQILGQKVEFLVSFYNNEISEKSEIFDDQFSVERPDGSNFTLKIRSTKLEDSAMYFCASSVRAASYEQYFGPGTRLTVT.

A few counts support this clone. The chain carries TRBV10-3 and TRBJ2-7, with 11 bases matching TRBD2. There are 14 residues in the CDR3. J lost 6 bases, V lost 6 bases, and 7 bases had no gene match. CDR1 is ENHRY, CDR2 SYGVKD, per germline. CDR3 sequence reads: CAIRGTSGRLEQYF. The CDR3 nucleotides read TGTGCCATCAGGGGGACTAGCGGAAGGCTCGAGCAGTACTTC.

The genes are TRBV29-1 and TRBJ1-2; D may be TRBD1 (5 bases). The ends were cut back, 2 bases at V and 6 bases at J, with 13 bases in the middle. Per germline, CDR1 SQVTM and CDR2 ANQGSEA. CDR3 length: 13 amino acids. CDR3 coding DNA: TGCAGCGTTGAAATCGGACACTCCAATGGCTACACCTTC. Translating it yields CSVEIGHSNGYTF.

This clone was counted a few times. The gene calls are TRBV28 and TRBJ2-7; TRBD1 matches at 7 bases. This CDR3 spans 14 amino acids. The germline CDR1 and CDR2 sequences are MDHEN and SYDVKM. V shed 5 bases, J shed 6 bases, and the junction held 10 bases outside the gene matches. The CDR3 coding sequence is TGTGCCAGCAGTCTAACGACAGGGCCAATCGAGCAGTACTTC. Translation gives CASSLTTGPIEQYF.

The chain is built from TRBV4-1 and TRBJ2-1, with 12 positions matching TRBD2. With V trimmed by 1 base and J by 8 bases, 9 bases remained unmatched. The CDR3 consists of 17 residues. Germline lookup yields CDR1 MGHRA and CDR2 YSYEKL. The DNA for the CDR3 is TGCGCCAGCAGCCAAGTGACTAGCGGGAGAAGTTTTCATGAGCAGTTCTTC. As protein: CASSQVTSGRSFHEQFF.

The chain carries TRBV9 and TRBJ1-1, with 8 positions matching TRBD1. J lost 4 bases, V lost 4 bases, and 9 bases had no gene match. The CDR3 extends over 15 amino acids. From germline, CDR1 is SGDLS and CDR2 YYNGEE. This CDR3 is CASSPRQGSATEAFF. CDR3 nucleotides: TGTGCCAGCAGCCCTCGACAGGGGTCGGCCACTGAAGCTTTCTTT.

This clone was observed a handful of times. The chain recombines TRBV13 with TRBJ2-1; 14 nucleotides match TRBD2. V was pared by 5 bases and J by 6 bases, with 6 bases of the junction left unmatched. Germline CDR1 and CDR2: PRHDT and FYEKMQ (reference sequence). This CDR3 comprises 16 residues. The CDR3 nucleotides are TGTGCCAGCAGCCCCCGGACTAGCGGGAGGACCAATGAGCAGTTCTTC. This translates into CASSPRTSGRTNEQFF.

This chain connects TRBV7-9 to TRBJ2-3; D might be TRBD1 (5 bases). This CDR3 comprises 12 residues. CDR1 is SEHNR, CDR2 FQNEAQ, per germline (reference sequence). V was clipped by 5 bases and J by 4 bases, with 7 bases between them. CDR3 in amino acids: CASSTTADTQYF. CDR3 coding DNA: TGTGCCAGCAGCACGACAGCAGATACGCAGTATTTT.

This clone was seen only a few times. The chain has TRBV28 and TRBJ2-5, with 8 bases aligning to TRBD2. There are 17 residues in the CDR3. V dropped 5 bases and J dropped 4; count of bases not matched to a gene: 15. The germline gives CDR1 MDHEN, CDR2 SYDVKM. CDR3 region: CASSTVMGRAGVETQYF. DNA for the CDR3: TGTGCCAGCAGTACGGTCATGGGACGAGCGGGGGTAGAGACCCAGTACTTC.